This T cell receptor (beta chain) originates from a study of blood T cells in healthy people across ages. The study drew donors from healthy Caucasian individuals in Russia aged 6 to 90. Total RNA, at least 6 micrograms per sample, came from PBMCs. Trimming took 4 bases from V and 9 from J, leaving 13 bases between them. Germline CDR1 and CDR2: SQVTM and ANQGSEA. The CDR3 is made up of 12 amino acids. Together with a sample-barcoded 5' primer, a J-beta primer mix was included in a second PCR lasting roughly 6 to 12 cycles. All cDNA molecules were each tagged by a template-switch adaptor with 12 random nucleotides. One entry per CDR3 protein results from TCRdb running MiXCR on the 5' RACE reads. The sample gives over 1.5 million distinct CDR3 sequences, around 50% of which show up once; around 2.1% is in the top ten. In its sample, this clonotype was seen many times.

The sequenced material came from blood. This chain joins TRBV29-1 and TRBJ2-1, with a tentative D call TRBD1 (5 bases). This TCR derives from a woman in her thirties or forties in good health. The CDR3 protein is CSVVGAKGEQFF. The CDR3 region has the DNA TGCAGCGTTGTTGGGGCGAAAGGTGAGCAGTTCTTC.